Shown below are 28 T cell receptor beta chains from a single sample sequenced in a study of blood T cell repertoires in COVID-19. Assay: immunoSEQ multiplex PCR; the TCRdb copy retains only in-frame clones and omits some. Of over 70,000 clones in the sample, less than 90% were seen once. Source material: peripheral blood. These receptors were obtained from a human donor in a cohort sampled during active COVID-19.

CDR3 DNA sequence: TGTGCCTGGAGTGTGGGAGGGTTGGAGTTCTTC. Translated, it gives CAWSVGGLEFF. The rearrangement uses TRBV30 and TRBJ2-1; 7 bases line up with TRBD2. Per germline, CDR1 GTSNPN and CDR2 SVGIG (reference sequence). This CDR3 region has 11 residues. V was pared by 0 bases and J by 14 bases, with 4 bases of the junction left unmatched.

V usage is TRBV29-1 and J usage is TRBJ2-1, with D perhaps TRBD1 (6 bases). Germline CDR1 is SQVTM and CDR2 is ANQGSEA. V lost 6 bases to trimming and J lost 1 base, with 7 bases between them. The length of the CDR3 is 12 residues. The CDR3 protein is CSVRGSYNEQFF. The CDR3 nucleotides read TGCAGCGTAAGGGGGTCCTACAATGAGCAGTTCTTC.

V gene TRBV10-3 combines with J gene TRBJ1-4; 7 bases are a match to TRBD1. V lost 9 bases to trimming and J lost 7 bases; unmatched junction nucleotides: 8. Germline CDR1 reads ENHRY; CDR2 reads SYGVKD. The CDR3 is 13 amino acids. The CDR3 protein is CAMRDSTLEKLFF. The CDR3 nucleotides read TGTGCCATGAGGGACAGCACCCTTGAAAAACTGTTTTTT.

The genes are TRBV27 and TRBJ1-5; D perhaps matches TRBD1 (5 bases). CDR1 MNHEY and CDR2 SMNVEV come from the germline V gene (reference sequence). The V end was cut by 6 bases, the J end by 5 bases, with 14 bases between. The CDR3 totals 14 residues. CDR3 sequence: CASSLRGRDQPQHF. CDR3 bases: TGTGCCAGCAGCCTAAGGGGCAGGGATCAGCCCCAGCATTTT.

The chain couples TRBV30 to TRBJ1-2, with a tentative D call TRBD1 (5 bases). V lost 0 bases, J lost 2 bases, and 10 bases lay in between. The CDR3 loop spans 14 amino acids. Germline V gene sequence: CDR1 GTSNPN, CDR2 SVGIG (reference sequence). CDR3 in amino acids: CAWSVQAGNYGYTF. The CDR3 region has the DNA TGTGCCTGGAGTGTACAGGCAGGGAACTATGGCTACACCTTC.

CDR3 sequence reads: CASSQGSGDYGYTF. The CDR3 nucleotides read TGTGCCAGCAGCCAAGGTTCGGGGGATTACGGCTACACCTTC. The rearrangement uses TRBV3-1 (or the pseudogene TRBV3-2) and TRBJ1-2; D is possibly TRBD1 (5 bases). This CDR3 spans 14 amino acids. Germline V gives CDR1 LGHDT, CDR2 YNNKEL (reference sequence). The germline V and J ends were trimmed by 1 base and 8 bases, with 14 bases remaining between them.

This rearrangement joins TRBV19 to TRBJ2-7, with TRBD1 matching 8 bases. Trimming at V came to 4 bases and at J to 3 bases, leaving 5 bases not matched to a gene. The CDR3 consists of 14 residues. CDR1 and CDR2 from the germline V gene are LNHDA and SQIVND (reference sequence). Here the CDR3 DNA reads TGTGCCAGTAGTACTCACAGGGGGAACTACGAGCAGTACTTC. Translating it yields CASSTHRGNYEQYF.

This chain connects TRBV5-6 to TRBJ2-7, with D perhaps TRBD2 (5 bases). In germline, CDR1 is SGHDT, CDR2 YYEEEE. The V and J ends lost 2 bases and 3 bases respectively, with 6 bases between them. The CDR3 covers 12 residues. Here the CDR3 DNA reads TGTGCCAGCAGCTTTGGGAGCTACGAGCAGTACTTC. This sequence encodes CASSFGSYEQYF.

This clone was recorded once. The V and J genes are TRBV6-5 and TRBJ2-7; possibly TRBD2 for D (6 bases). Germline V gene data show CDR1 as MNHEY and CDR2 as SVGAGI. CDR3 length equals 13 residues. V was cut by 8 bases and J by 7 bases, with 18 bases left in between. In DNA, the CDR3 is TGTGCCAGCCGGGGTGGAGGGCACGGGGAGCAGTACTTC. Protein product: CASRGGGHGEQYF.

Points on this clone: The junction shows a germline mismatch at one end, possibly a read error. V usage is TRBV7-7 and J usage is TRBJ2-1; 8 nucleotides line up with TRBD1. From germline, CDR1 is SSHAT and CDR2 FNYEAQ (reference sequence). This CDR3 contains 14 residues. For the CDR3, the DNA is TGTGCTAGCAGTTCCGGGACAGGTCTGGATGAGCAGTTCTTC. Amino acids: CASSSGTGLDEQFF.

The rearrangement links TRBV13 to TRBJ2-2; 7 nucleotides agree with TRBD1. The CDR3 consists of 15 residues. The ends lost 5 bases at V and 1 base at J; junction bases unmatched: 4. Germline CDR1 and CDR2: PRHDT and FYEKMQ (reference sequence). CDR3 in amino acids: CASSRGPGNTGELFF. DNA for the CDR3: TGTGCCAGCAGCAGGGGGCCAGGGAACACCGGGGAGCTGTTTTTT.

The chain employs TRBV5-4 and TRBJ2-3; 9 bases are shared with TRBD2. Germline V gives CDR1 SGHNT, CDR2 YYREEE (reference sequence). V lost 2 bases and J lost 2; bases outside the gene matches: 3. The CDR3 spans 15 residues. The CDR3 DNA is TGTGCCAGCAGCTTCAAGCGGGAGGACACAGATACGCAGTATTTT. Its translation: CASSFKREDTDTQYF.

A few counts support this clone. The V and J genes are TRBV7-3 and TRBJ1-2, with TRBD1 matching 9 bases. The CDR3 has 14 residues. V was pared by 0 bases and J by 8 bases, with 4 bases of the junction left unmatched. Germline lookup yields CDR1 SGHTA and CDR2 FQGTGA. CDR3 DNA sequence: TGTGCCAGCAGCTTAACCGGGACAGGGTCCGGCTACACCTTC. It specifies CASSLTGTGSGYTF.

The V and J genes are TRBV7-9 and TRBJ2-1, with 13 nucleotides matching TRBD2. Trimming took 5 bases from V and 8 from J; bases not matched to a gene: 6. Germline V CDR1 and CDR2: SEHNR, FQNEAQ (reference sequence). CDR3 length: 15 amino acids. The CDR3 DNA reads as TGTGCCAGCAGCGTACTAGCGGGGGGGCCAGATGAGCAGTTCTTC. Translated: CASSVLAGGPDEQFF. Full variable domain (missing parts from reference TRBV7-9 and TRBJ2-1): DTGVSQNPRHKITKRGQNVTFRCDPISEHNRLYWYRQTLGQGPEFLTYFQNEAQLEKSRLLSDRFSAERPKGSFSTLEIQRTEQGDSAMYLCASSVLAGGPDEQFFGPGTRLTVL.

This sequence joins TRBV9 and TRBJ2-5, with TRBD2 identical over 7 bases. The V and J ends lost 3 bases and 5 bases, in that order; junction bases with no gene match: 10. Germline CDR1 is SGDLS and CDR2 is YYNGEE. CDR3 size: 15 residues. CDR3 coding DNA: TGTGCCAGCAGCGCTCAAATGCAGGGAGGGGAGACCCAGTACTTC. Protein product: CASSAQMQGGETQYF.

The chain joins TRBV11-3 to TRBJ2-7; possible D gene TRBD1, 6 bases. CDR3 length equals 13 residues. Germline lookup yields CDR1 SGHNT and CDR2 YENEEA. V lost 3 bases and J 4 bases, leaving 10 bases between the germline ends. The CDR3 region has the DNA TGTGCCAGCAGCTTTAGAGGGGGATACGAGCAGTACTTC. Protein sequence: CASSFRGGYEQYF. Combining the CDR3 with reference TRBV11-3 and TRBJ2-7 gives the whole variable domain EAGVVQSPRYKIIEKKQPVAFWCNPISGHNTLYWYLQNLGQGPELLIRYENEEAVDDSQLPKDRFSAERLKGVDSTLKIQPAELGDSAVYLCASSFRGGYEQYFGPGTRLTVT.

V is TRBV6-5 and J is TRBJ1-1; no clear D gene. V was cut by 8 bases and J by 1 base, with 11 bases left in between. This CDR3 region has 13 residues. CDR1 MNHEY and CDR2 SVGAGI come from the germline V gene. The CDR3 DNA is TGTGCCAGCCCAGGCCAGAGGAACACTGAAGCTTTCTTT. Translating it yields CASPGQRNTEAFF.

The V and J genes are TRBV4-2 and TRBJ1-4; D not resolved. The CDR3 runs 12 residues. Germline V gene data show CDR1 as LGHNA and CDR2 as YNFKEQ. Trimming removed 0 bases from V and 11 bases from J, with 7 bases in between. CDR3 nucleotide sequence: TGTGCCAGCAGCCAAGACAGGCAGAAACTGTTTTTT. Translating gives CASSQDRQKLFF.

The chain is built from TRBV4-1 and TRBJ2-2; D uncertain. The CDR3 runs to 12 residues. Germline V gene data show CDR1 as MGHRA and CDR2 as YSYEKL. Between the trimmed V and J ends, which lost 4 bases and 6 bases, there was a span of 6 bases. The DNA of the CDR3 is TGCGCCAGCAGCCCTCCCCCCGGGGAGCTGTTTTTT. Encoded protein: CASSPPPGELFF.

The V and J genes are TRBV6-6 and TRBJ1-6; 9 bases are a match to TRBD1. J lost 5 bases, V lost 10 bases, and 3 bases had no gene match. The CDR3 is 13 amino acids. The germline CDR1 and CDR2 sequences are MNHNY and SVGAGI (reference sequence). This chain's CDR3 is CANRDRDNSPLHF. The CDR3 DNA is TGTGCCAACCGGGACAGGGATAATTCACCCCTCCACTTT.

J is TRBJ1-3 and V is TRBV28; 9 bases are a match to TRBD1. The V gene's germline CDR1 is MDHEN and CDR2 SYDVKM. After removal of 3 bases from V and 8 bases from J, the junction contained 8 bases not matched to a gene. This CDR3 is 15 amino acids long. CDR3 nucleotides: TGTGCCAGCAGTTTGGGGGGACAGGGAGTTTACACCATATATTTT. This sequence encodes CASSLGGQGVYTIYF.

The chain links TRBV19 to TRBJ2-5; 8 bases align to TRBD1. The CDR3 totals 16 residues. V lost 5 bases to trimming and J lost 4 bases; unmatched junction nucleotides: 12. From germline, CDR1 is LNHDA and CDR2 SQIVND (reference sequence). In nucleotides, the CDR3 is TGTGCCAGTAGTCTCGGATCTCACAGGGGGTTAGAGACCCAGTACTTC. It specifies CASSLGSHRGLETQYF.

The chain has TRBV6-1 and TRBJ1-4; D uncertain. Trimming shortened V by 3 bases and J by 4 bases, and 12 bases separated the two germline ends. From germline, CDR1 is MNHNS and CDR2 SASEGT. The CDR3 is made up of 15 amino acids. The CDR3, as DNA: TGTGCCAGCAGTGAGGTCTGGTCGGTTAATGAAAAACTGTTTTTT. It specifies CASSEVWSVNEKLFF.

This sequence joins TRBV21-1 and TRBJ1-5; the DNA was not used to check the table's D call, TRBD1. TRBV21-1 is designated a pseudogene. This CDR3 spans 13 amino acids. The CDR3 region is CASSPGPGQPQHF. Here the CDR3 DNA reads TGTGCCAGCAGTCCAGGGCCCGGTCAGCCCCAGCATTTT.

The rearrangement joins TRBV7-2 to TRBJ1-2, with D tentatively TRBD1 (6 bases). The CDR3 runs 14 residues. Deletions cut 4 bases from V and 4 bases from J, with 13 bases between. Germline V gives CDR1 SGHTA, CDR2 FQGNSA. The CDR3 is CASSSSGGAYGYTF. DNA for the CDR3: TGTGCCAGCAGCTCATCGGGGGGCGCCTATGGCTACACCTTC.

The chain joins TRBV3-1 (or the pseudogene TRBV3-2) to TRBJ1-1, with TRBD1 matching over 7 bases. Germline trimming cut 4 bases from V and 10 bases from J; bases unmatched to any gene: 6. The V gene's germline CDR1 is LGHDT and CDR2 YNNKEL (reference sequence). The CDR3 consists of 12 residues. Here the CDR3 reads CASSPPTGRAFF. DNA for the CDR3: TGTGCCAGCAGCCCCCCGACAGGGCGAGCTTTCTTT.

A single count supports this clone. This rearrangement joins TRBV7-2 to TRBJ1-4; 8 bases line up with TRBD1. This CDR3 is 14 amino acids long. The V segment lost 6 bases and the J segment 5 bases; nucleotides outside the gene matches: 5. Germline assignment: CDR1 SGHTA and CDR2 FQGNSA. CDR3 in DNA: TGTGCCAGCAGACAACAGGGGGTAAATGAAAAACTGTTTTTT. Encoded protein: CASRQQGVNEKLFF.

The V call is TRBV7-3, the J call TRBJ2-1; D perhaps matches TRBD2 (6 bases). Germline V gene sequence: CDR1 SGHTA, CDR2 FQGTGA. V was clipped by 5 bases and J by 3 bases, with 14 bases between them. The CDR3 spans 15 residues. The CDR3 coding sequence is TGTGCCAGCAGCCTCGGGACTTGGGACTACAATGAGCAGTTCTTC. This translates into CASSLGTWDYNEQFF. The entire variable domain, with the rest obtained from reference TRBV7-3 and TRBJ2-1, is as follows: GAGVSQTPSNKVTEKGKYVELRCDPISGHTALYWYRQSLGQGPEFLIYFQGTGAADDSGLPNDRFFAVRPEGSVSTLKIQRTERGDSAVYLCASSLGTWDYNEQFFGPGTRLTVL.